The rows below give T cell receptor beta chains drawn from one sample of a study of control samples from healthy donors and cancer patients. Clones were sequenced by immunoSEQ multiplex PCR, and TCRdb holds only the in-frame ones, with some missing. The top ten hold 5.5% to 8% of the sample, which has some 410,000 clones, approximately 90% seen once. Sequenced sample: PBMCs. The receptors stem from a man aged 40-49 years with head and neck cancer. Each CDR3 is given with its conserved first and last residue. D genes are given only for firm matches. Expanded clones get a size class; other rows say once, few or many, or leave the size out.

v_call: TRBV19; j_call: TRBJ1-5; d_call: -; clone_size: -; cdr3_nt: TGTGCCAGTACTCCCGGACGGACTCTTCGCAATCAGCCCCAGCATTTT; cdr3_aa: CASTPGRTLRNQPQHF
v_call: TRBV9; j_call: TRBJ1-2; d_call: TRBD1; clone_size: -; cdr3_nt: TGTGCCAGCAGCGTAGTAGGGGGCGGCTATGGCTACACCTTC; cdr3_aa: CASSVVGGGYGYTF
v_call: TRBV28; j_call: TRBJ2-1; d_call: TRBD2; clone_size: once; cdr3_nt: TGTGCCAGCAGTCTTAGCGGGAGTTGGAATGAGCAGTTCTTC; cdr3_aa: CASSLSGSWNEQFF
v_call: TRBV7-2; j_call: TRBJ2-7; d_call: -; clone_size: -; cdr3_nt: TGTGCCAGCAGCTTAAACAGCCCCTACGAGCAGTACTTC; cdr3_aa: CASSLNSPYEQYF
v_call: TRBV11-2; j_call: TRBJ2-3; d_call: -; clone_size: -; cdr3_nt: TGTGCCAGCAGCTTAGGCCGGGGCGGGGATACGCAGTATTTT; cdr3_aa: CASSLGRGGDTQYF
v_call: TRBV5-1; j_call: TRBJ2-7; d_call: TRBD1; clone_size: -; cdr3_nt: TGCGCCAGCAGCACCCAGGGGGCGGCCTACGAGCAGTACTTC; cdr3_aa: CASSTQGAAYEQYF
v_call: TRBV24-1; j_call: TRBJ1-1; d_call: -; clone_size: -; cdr3_nt: TGTGCCACCCGCGCAGGGCTGAACACTGAAGCTTTCTTT; cdr3_aa: CATRAGLNTEAFF
v_call: TRBV7-2; j_call: TRBJ1-5; d_call: TRBD1; clone_size: -; cdr3_nt: TGTGCCAGCAGCTTAGGGACAGGGGATCAGCCCCAGCATTTT; cdr3_aa: CASSLGTGDQPQHF
v_call: TRBV30; j_call: TRBJ2-6; d_call: -; clone_size: -; cdr3_nt: TGTGCCTGGAGTGTAGGGGGGTACGGGGCCAACGTCCTGACTTTC; cdr3_aa: CAWSVGGYGANVLTF
v_call: TRBV27; j_call: TRBJ1-5; d_call: TRBD1; clone_size: -; cdr3_nt: TGTGCCAGCAGAGCTTTATACAGGGGGCGCGGGGTAAATCAGCCCCAGCATTTT; cdr3_aa: CASRALYRGRGVNQPQHF
v_call: TRBV27; j_call: TRBJ1-1; d_call: TRBD1; clone_size: -; cdr3_nt: TGTGCCAGCAGTTCTCTGGAAACAGGGGGCACTGAAGCTTTCTTT; cdr3_aa: CASSSLETGGTEAFF